This is a list of T cell receptor beta chains from one sample in a study of response to subunit inactivated influenza vaccine. A single record per CDR3 protein comes from TCRdb applying MiXCR to the RT-PCR reads. The sample lists approximately 500,000 distinct CDR3 sequences; 14% were seen once. The source material was PBMCs from blood, sampled 11 to 12 days after vaccination. These receptors were taken from a man aged 45-65 years who received an inactivated influenza vaccine. Each CDR3 is given with its conserved first and last residue. A D gene is named only where the DNA matches it firmly. Some rows mark clone size as missing; the rest say once, few, many or name a class of expanded clone.

size,J,D,V,length,DNA,CDR3
few,TRBJ2-7,TRBD1,TRBV20-1,14,TGCAGTGCTAGAGACGGGACAGTGACCTACGAGCAGTACTTC,CSARDGTVTYEQYF
few,TRBJ1-2,.,TRBV5-6,11,TGTGCCAGCAGAACGACGGGGGTTCAGACCTTC,CASRTTGVQTF
few,TRBJ1-1,.,TRBV11-1,18,TGTGCCAGCAGCTTAGGACCCTTGGGAGCTTACATGAACACTGAAGCTTTCTTT,CASSLGPLGAYMNTEAFF
few,TRBJ2-1,TRBD2,TRBV20-1,14,TGCAGTGCTAGCCCCGGGGGAGGGATTAATGAGCAGTTCTTC,CSASPGGGINEQFF
.,TRBJ2-1,.,TRBV20-1,14,TGCAGTGCCCCCGAAGGGGGGGCAGCCTATGAGCAGTTCTTC,CSAPEGGAAYEQFF
.,TRBJ2-2,.,TRBV7-3,16,TGTGCCAGCAGCCCACCCGGGACCACGAACACCGGGGAGCTGTTTTTT,CASSPPGTTNTGELFF
many,TRBJ1-2,TRBD1,TRBV7-2,16,TGTGCCAGCAGCCCTACGGGGACAGGCCTTAACTATGGCTACACCTTC,CASSPTGTGLNYGYTF
few,TRBJ2-2,.,TRBV20-1,14,TGCAGTGCTAGACAGGGGTCGGGCACCGGGGAGCTGTTTTTT,CSARQGSGTGELFF
many,TRBJ1-2,.,TRBV5-1,13,TGCGCCAGCAGCTTGGGGCAGACCAAGGGTTGCACCTTC,CASSLGQTKGCTF
.,TRBJ2-1,TRBD2,TRBV4-1,16,TGCGCCAGCAGCCAAGCGGGCGCGGGGGGGCTCGATGAGCAGTTCTTC,CASSQAGAGGLDEQFF
few,TRBJ1-5,.,TRBV10-3,14,TGTGCCATCAGTGAGGTAGGCCCCTCTCAGCCCCAGCATTTT,CAISEVGPSQPQHF
.,TRBJ1-6,TRBD1,TRBV5-1,15,TGCGCCAGCAGCTTGGCCGACAGGGTGTATTCACCCCTCCACTTT,CASSLADRVYSPLHF
few,TRBJ2-1,.,TRBV28,13,TGTGCCAGCAGTCCCATCGGCCTAGCGGAGCAGTTCTTC,CASSPIGLAEQFF
many,TRBJ1-2,.,TRBV29-1,13,TGCAGTGCTAGAGTAGCGGATAACTATGGCTACACCTTC,CSARVADNYGYTF
few,TRBJ1-2,.,TRBV27,15,TGTGCCAGCAGTTCCAACCGTCCAGGGATCTATGGCTACACCTTC,CASSSNRPGIYGYTF
.,TRBJ1-6,TRBD1,TRBV28,16,TGTGCCAGCAACAACCCCGGGACAGGGTTGAATTCACCCCTCCACTTT,CASNNPGTGLNSPLHF
.,TRBJ2-5,TRBD1,TRBV19,15,TGTGCCAGTAGTATGAACCAGGGGGTACGGGAGACCCAGTACTTC,CASSMNQGVRETQYF
.,TRBJ2-3,.,TRBV20-1,12,TGCAGTGCTAGAGAACTTCTAGATACGCAGTATTTT,CSARELLDTQYF
few,TRBJ2-5,.,TRBV6-5,18,TGTGCCAGCAGTTACTCCGCCGGGACACAGAATCGGCGGGAGACCCAGTACTTC,CASSYSAGTQNRRETQYF
.,TRBJ2-1,TRBD2,TRBV6-2/TRBV6-3,15,TGTGCCAGCAGCATGACAGCGGGAAGGTTCAATGAGCAGTTCTTC,CASSMTAGRFNEQFF
few,TRBJ2-7,.,TRBV19,17,TGTGCCAGTAGCCGCTCCAGATTTGACGGGGTCTCCTACGAGCAGTACTTC,CASSRSRFDGVSYEQYF
few,TRBJ1-1,.,TRBV5-6,14,TGTGCCAGCAGCTTGACCATAGACTACACTGAAGCTTTCTTT,CASSLTIDYTEAFF
once,TRBJ2-3,.,TRBV20-1,14,TGCAGTGCGTCGGGACCATTGCGTGGAGATACGCAGTATTTT,CSASGPLRGDTQYF
.,TRBJ2-7,TRBD2,TRBV20-1,15,TGCAGTGCTAGAGGGGCCCCTCTTAGCGGGAGAGCGCAGTACTTC,CSARGAPLSGRAQYF
few,TRBJ2-7,.,TRBV3-1,13,TGTGCCAGCAGCTCATCTGCAGGGGAAGAGCAGTACTTC,CASSSSAGEEQYF
.,TRBJ1-1,TRBD1,TRBV6-1,16,TGTGCCAGCAGCGATTACAGGGGCTACATGAACACTGAAGCTTTCTTT,CASSDYRGYMNTEAFF
few,TRBJ1-1,.,TRBV9,13,TGTGCCAGCGGTCGACCCTCCAACACTGAAGCTTTCTTT,CASGRPSNTEAFF
.,TRBJ1-4,.,TRBV5-1,12,TGCGCCAGCAGCTTGGACAGCCTAAAACTGTTTTTT,CASSLDSLKLFF
few,TRBJ1-6,.,TRBV7-6,15,TGTGCCAGCAGCGCGTACCCGGGGAAGGGTCCACCCCTCCACTTT,CASSAYPGKGPPLHF
.,TRBJ2-1,TRBD1,TRBV4-2,14,TGTGCCAGCAGCCAGGACAGGGGTAGAGATGAGCAGTTCTTC,CASSQDRGRDEQFF
few,TRBJ2-7,TRBD2,TRBV29-1,13,TGCAGCGTTCTAGCGGGACTCTCCTACGAGCAGTACTTC,CSVLAGLSYEQYF
.,TRBJ2-5,TRBD2,TRBV20-1,16,TGCAGTGCCCAACCGGGACTAGCTGGAAACCAAGAGACCCAGTACTTC,CSAQPGLAGNQETQYF
many,TRBJ2-7,.,TRBV5-1,15,TGCGCCTCCCGCGTGGGGTGGGGGAGCTCCTACGAGCAGTACTTC,CASRVGWGSSYEQYF
many,TRBJ2-2,.,TRBV20-1,13,TGCAGTGCTAGGCCCGCAAACACCGGGGAGCTGTTTTTT,CSARPANTGELFF
.,TRBJ1-1,.,TRBV12-3/TRBV12-4,16,TGTGCCAGCAGCCAGAAATTTGGGACGGTGAACACTGAAGCTTTCTTT,CASSQKFGTVNTEAFF
.,TRBJ1-4,.,TRBV6-5,15,TGTGCCAGCAGTTGGAACATCGCAACTAATGAAAAACTGTTTTTT,CASSWNIATNEKLFF
.,TRBJ2-3,.,TRBV7-9,13,TGTGCCAGCAGCCCCCCTACTTCAGATACGCAGTATTTT,CASSPPTSDTQYF
.,TRBJ2-7,.,TRBV6-2/TRBV6-3,13,TGTGCCAGCAATGGATGGGACTTCCACGAGCAGTACTTC,CASNGWDFHEQYF
few,TRBJ2-3,.,TRBV7-6,15,TGTGCCAGCAGCTTAGCGCCTAGGTCACCAGATACGCAGTATTTT,CASSLAPRSPDTQYF
few,TRBJ2-7,TRBD1,TRBV5-1,15,TGCGCCAGCAGCTCTGTCTCGGGACAGAGCTACGAGCAGTACTTC,CASSSVSGQSYEQYF
.,TRBJ1-4,.,TRBV28,14,TGTGCCAGCACTACCAGGGGCGCGGGTGAAAAACTGTTTTTT,CASTTRGAGEKLFF
many,TRBJ2-3,TRBD2,TRBV20-1,16,TGCAGTGCTTGCCAGGCCGGGACTAGTGTTTCAGATACGCAGTATTTT,CSACQAGTSVSDTQYF
few,TRBJ2-1,.,TRBV27,14,TGTGCCAGCAGCCCCCAACGGCCGAACAATGAGCAGTTCTTC,CASSPQRPNNEQFF
.,TRBJ2-4,TRBD2,TRBV5-1,15,TGCGCCAGCAGCTGGTTAGCGGGAGGGGGAAACATTCAGTACTTC,CASSWLAGGGNIQYF
many,TRBJ2-7,TRBD1,TRBV13,15,TGTGCCAGCAGCTTAGGTGACAGGGTCTCATACGAGCAGTACTTC,CASSLGDRVSYEQYF
.,TRBJ2-1,.,TRBV7-2,13,TGTGCCAGCAGCTTACGGCTAGTAAATGAGCAGTTCTTC,CASSLRLVNEQFF
.,TRBJ2-7,.,TRBV29-1,12,TGCAGCGTTGAAAAGGGGCCCTACGAGCAGTACTTC,CSVEKGPYEQYF
many,TRBJ2-5,TRBD2,TRBV7-2,16,TGTGCCAGCAGCCCCCAATCGACTAGCAGACAAGAGACCCAGTACTTC,CASSPQSTSRQETQYF
few,TRBJ1-2,.,TRBV30,13,TGTGCCTGGAGTCAAGAAGGGAACTATGGCTACACCTTC,CAWSQEGNYGYTF
once,TRBJ2-7,TRBD1,TRBV20-1,11,TGCAGTGCTCCATGGACAGGCGAGCAGTACTTC,CSAPWTGEQYF
.,TRBJ2-3,TRBD2,TRBV28,16,TGTGCCAGCAGTTTTAGCGGGAGTTTTATCCCAGATACGCAGTATTTT,CASSFSGSFIPDTQYF
.,TRBJ2-7,TRBD1,TRBV11-2,14,TGTGCCAGCAGCTCGACAGGGGTTATCAACGAGCAGTACTTC,CASSSTGVINEQYF
few,TRBJ2-7,TRBD1,TRBV20-1,14,TGCAGTGCTAGAGACCAGACAGGGGGCAGCGAGCAGTACTTC,CSARDQTGGSEQYF
.,TRBJ1-2,.,TRBV27,16,TGTGCCAGCAACATTTTACAGGGCAGGGGAACCTATGGCTACACCTTC,CASNILQGRGTYGYTF
few,TRBJ2-2,.,TRBV12-3/TRBV12-4,13,TGTGCCAGCAGCAGGGAAGGCACCGGGGAGCTGTTTTTT,CASSREGTGELFF
few,TRBJ2-1,TRBD2,TRBV6-4,18,TGTGCCAGCAGTGACCGACCCCCTTTGGCGGGAGGGCTGAATGAGCAGTTCTTC,CASSDRPPLAGGLNEQFF
many,TRBJ2-1,TRBD2,TRBV25-1,15,TGTGCCAGCAGTGATTCCGGGACTAGTTACAATGAGCAGTTCTTC,CASSDSGTSYNEQFF